The 29 T cell receptor beta chains in this list originate from one sample, sequenced in a study of cytomegalovirus exposure and HLA in healthy donors. 13 Jbeta primers and 60 Vbeta primers were used for the PCR. Assay: immunoSEQ multiplex PCR; the TCRdb copy retains only in-frame clones and omits some. The sample holds about 140,000 clones. Sequencing was performed on PBMCs. The receptors come from a woman between 18 and 29 years old in good health and CMV-seronegative.

Comments on this clone: The junction does not match germline at one end; this may be a read error. The same CDR3 arises from other DNA sequences in this sample as well. The V gene is TRBV18, the J gene TRBJ2-5; unclear D gene. CDR1 and CDR2 (germline): KGHSH, LQKENI. The CDR3 loop spans 13 amino acids. CDR3 bases: TGTGCTAGCTCACCCCCTTCCCAAGAGACCCAGTACTTC. This sequence encodes CASSPPSQETQYF.

V and J are TRBV7-2 and TRBJ1-1; a possible D gene is TRBD1 (6 bases). V was trimmed by 2 bases and J by 5 bases, leaving 9 bases between them. Per germline, CDR1 SGHTA and CDR2 FQGNSA. The CDR3 is 13 residues long. The CDR3 sequence is CASSLPGTTEAFF. For the CDR3, the DNA is TGTGCCAGCAGCTTACCGGGGACAACTGAAGCTTTCTTT.

This chain connects TRBV7-8 to TRBJ1-3; 10 bases are a match to TRBD1. V was clipped by 5 bases and J by 3 bases; unmatched bases: 7. CDR3 length: 16 residues. The V gene's germline CDR1 is SGHVS and CDR2 FQNEAQ. The CDR3 here is CASSPAGTGVGNTIYF. For the CDR3, the DNA is TGTGCCAGCAGCCCTGCCGGGACAGGGGTTGGAAACACCATATATTTT.

The chain employs TRBV21-1 and TRBJ1-1; the table gives TRBD1 as D, unverified against the DNA. TRBV21-1 is marked as a pseudogene. This CDR3 has 13 residues. DNA of the CDR3: TGTGCCAGCAGGCATACACCGAACACTGAAGCTTTCTTT. This sequence encodes CASRHTPNTEAFF.

The chain uses TRBV19 and TRBJ2-7; D is unclear. V shed 6 bases and J shed 0 bases, with 6 bases lying between them. The CDR3 has 12 amino acids. Germline loops: CDR1 LNHDA, CDR2 SQIVND (reference sequence). Written as DNA, the CDR3 is TGTGCCAGTAGCACGAGCTCCTACGAGCAGTACTTC. Encoded protein: CASSTSSYEQYF.

The gene calls are TRBV5-1 and TRBJ2-1; tentatively, D is TRBD2 (6 bases). This CDR3 has 13 residues. CDR1 SGHRS and CDR2 YFSETQ come from the germline V gene. V lost 4 bases and J 6 bases, leaving 11 bases between the germline ends. CDR3 bases: TGCGCCAGCAGCAGAACCGGGAGCAATGAGCAGTTCTTC. As protein: CASSRTGSNEQFF.

This chain links TRBV7-2 with TRBJ1-1, with D possibly being TRBD1 (6 bases). CDR1 and CDR2 from the germline V gene are SGHTA and FQGNSA. The length of the CDR3 is 14 residues. Trimming stripped 1 base from V and 8 bases from J, with 14 bases between. The DNA of the CDR3 is TGTGCCAGCAGCTTAGTGACAGGAGGTAGGGAAGCTTTCTTT. It codes for CASSLVTGGREAFF.

On this clone itself: One junction end does not reproduce the germline sequence, and a read error may be involved. The V call is TRBV6-5, the J call TRBJ2-3; 10 nucleotides align to TRBD2. Germline V gene sequence: CDR1 MNHEY, CDR2 SVGAGI. The CDR3 is 11 residues long. DNA of the CDR3: TGTGCCAGCAGTAATAGCGGGAGGATGCATTTT. Protein: CASSNSGRMHF.

The chain recombines TRBV28 with TRBJ2-1; 9 bases map to TRBD2. Germline trimming cut 4 bases from V and 0 bases from J; bases unmatched to any gene: 4. The CDR3 loop spans 16 amino acids. The germline V gene has CDR1 MDHEN and CDR2 SYDVKM. CDR3: CASSSIAGVSYNEQFF. The CDR3 nucleotides are TGTGCCAGCAGTTCGATAGCGGGAGTCTCCTACAATGAGCAGTTCTTC.

This sequence joins TRBV7-8 and TRBJ1-2; TRBD1 agrees at 7 bases. The CDR3 is made up of 16 amino acids. Germline V lookup: CDR1 SGHVS, CDR2 FQNEAQ. With V trimmed by 1 base and J by 3 bases, 8 bases remained unmatched. The CDR3 here is CASSLGALTGYYGYTF. The CDR3 DNA follows: TGTGCCAGCAGCTTAGGGGCCCTGACAGGGTACTATGGCTACACCTTC.

Worth noting for this clone: Different DNA sequences within this sample yield the same CDR3. CDR3 loop: CASSLGASTDTQYF. DNA for the CDR3: TGTGCCAGCAGCTTAGGAGCTAGCACAGATACGCAGTATTTT. The chain employs TRBV7-2 and TRBJ2-3; D uncertain. Germline V gene lookup returns CDR1 SGHTA and CDR2 FQGNSA. The length of the CDR3 is 14 residues. The V and J ends lost 1 base and 0 bases respectively, with 5 bases between them.

CDR3 loop: CASSLEASGETQYF. The CDR3 DNA reads as TGTGCCAGCAGCTTAGAGGCTAGCGGGGAGACCCAGTACTTC. V gene TRBV13 combines with J gene TRBJ2-5, with TRBD2 identical over 8 bases. The length of the CDR3 is 14 residues. The J segment lost 5 bases and the V segment lost 1 base, leaving 3 bases of the junction unmatched. In germline, CDR1 is PRHDT, CDR2 FYEKMQ (reference sequence).

The chain combines TRBV6-5 with TRBJ1-2, with D possibly being TRBD1 (6 bases). In germline, CDR1 is MNHEY, CDR2 SVGAGI. This CDR3 region has 15 residues. V was trimmed by 6 bases and J by 1 base, leaving 15 bases between them. DNA for the CDR3: TGTGCCAGCAGATCCCCAAGGGGGGGTAACTATGGCTACACCTTC. Encoded protein: CASRSPRGGNYGYTF.

The chain uses TRBV7-2 and TRBJ2-2; TRBD2 agrees at 9 bases. This CDR3 is 16 amino acids long. The germline gives CDR1 SGHTA, CDR2 FQGNSA. The V gene end was trimmed by 1 base and the J gene end by 6 bases; junction bases not matched to a gene: 6. The DNA for the CDR3 is TGTGCCAGCAGCTTAGGGTTAGCGGGAGCCCCCGGGGAGCTGTTTTTT. Translated: CASSLGLAGAPGELFF.

The V call is TRBV11-3, the J call TRBJ2-2; D remains ambiguous. The CDR3 is 14 residues long. Deletions cut 5 bases from V and 4 bases from J, with 11 bases between. Germline V CDR1 and CDR2: SGHNT, YENEEA. CDR3: CASSPMVSTGELFF. CDR3 nucleotide sequence: TGTGCCAGCAGCCCGATGGTTAGCACCGGGGAGCTGTTTTTT.

The chain has TRBV7-2 and TRBJ2-1; D gene ambiguous. Trimming took 5 bases from V and 11 from J, leaving 13 bases between them. The CDR3 is 12 amino acids. CDR1 and CDR2 (germline): SGHTA, FQGNSA. Here the CDR3 reads CASSAIPPKQFF. The CDR3 coding sequence is TGTGCCAGCAGCGCGATTCCCCCGAAGCAGTTCTTC.

The V gene is TRBV6-5, the J gene TRBJ1-5, with D unclear. Deletions cut 4 bases from V and 1 base from J, with 8 bases between. The CDR3 length is 14 residues. The germline CDR1 and CDR2 sequences are MNHEY and SVGAGI. The CDR3 DNA reads TGTGCCAGCAGTTTGTACAGAAGCAATCAGCCCCAGCATTTT. It translates to CASSLYRSNQPQHF.

V usage is TRBV27 and J usage is TRBJ1-1, with 11 bases matching TRBD1. CDR1 and CDR2 (germline): MNHEY, SMNVEV (reference sequence). This CDR3 spans 16 amino acids. The trim removed 2 bases at V and 0 bases at J, leaving 2 bases unmatched. In nucleotides, the CDR3 is TGTGCCAGCAGTTTAGGGGACAGGGGGGTGAACACTGAAGCTTTCTTT. Its translation is CASSLGDRGVNTEAFF.

The rearrangement joins TRBV5-1 to TRBJ2-7; TRBD1 matches at 11 bases. Losses at the gene ends were 4 bases for V and 3 bases for J; bases not matched to a gene: 9. This CDR3 contains 16 residues. The germline V gene has CDR1 SGHRS and CDR2 YFSETQ. CDR3 in DNA: TGCGCCAGCAGCCTCCGGGGTGGGACAGGGGGCTACGAGCAGTACGTC. Translated, it gives CASSLRGGTGGYEQYV.

The chain combines TRBV7-8 with TRBJ2-7; D perhaps matches TRBD1 (6 bases). Germline CDR1 reads SGHVS; CDR2 reads FQNEAQ. Trimming shortened V by 3 bases and J by 4 bases, and 10 bases separated the two germline ends. The CDR3 length is 13 residues. CDR3 nucleotide sequence: TGTGCCAGCAGCTTCGGACAGAGATACGAGCAGTACGTC. This encodes CASSFGQRYEQYV.

V is TRBV7-9 and J is TRBJ1-1; D remains ambiguous. The CDR3 has 14 amino acids. Per germline, CDR1 SEHNR and CDR2 FQNEAQ (reference sequence). Deletions cut 6 bases from V and 2 bases from J, with 13 bases between. The CDR3 protein is CASSFPIQNTEAFF. In nucleotides, the CDR3 is TGTGCCAGCAGTTTCCCTATCCAAAACACTGAAGCTTTCTTT. Full variable domain (remainder filled in from reference TRBV7-9 and TRBJ1-1): DTGVSQNPRHKITKRGQNVTFRCDPISEHNRLYWYRQTLGQGPEFLTYFQNEAQLEKSRLLSDRFSAERPKGSFSTLEIQRTEQGDSAMYLCASSFPIQNTEAFFGQGTRLTVV.

Judged by frequency, this clone is medium-sized. This chain uses TRBV5-4 with TRBJ2-2, with D maybe TRBD2 (5 bases). V was trimmed by 4 bases and J by 4 bases, leaving 11 bases between them. Germline assignment: CDR1 SGHNT and CDR2 YYREEE (reference sequence). The length of the CDR3 is 14 residues. The DNA for the CDR3 is TGTGCCAGCAGCCAGACCCGGGGCACCGGGGAGCTGTTTTTT. It encodes CASSQTRGTGELFF.

The chain has TRBV4-1 and TRBJ2-1; the match to TRBD2 covers 9 bases. The CDR3 loop spans 16 amino acids. CDR1 is MGHRA, CDR2 YSYEKL, per germline. V was clipped by 3 bases and J by 7 bases; unmatched bases: 10. The CDR3 DNA sequence: TGCGCCAGCAGCCATCCGGCAAGCGGGAGGTGGAATGAGCAGTTCTTC. Translation: CASSHPASGRWNEQFF.

CDR3 in amino acids: CAITTGPNTGELFF. DNA for the CDR3: TGTGCCATCACGACAGGGCCCAACACCGGGGAGCTGTTTTTT. This rearrangement joins TRBV10-3 to TRBJ2-2; 7 bases line up with TRBD1. The germline gives CDR1 ENHRY, CDR2 SYGVKD. This CDR3 comprises 14 residues. V trimming: 7 bases; J trimming: 2 bases; junction bases outside the gene matches: 4.

The chain has TRBV6-1 and TRBJ2-4; D uncertain. This CDR3 is built from 15 residues. V gave up 2 bases and J gave up 0 bases, with 8 bases separating them. Germline assignment: CDR1 MNHNS and CDR2 SASEGT. CDR3 bases: TGTGCCAGCAGTGAAAGCGTCTCAGCCAAAAACATTCAGTACTTC. Its protein product is CASSESVSAKNIQYF.

V and J are TRBV4-2 and TRBJ1-2; a weak D match, TRBD1 (5 bases). Germline CDR1 and CDR2: LGHNA and YNFKEQ. Trimming removed 1 base from V and 2 bases from J, with 5 bases in between. The length of the CDR3 is 13 residues. The CDR3, as DNA: TGTGCCAGCAGCCAAGCAGGGAACTATGGCTACACCTTC. This gives the protein CASSQAGNYGYTF.

This rearrangement joins TRBV5-1 to TRBJ2-3, with TRBD2 as a possible D gene (5 bases). Germline V gene sequence: CDR1 SGHRS, CDR2 YFSETQ. This CDR3 spans 15 amino acids. Trimming removed 0 bases at V and 2 bases at J, with 10 bases between. CDR3 amino acids: CASSLVAGSTDTQYF. CDR3 nucleotides: TGCGCCAGCAGCTTGGTTGCGGGCTCCACAGATACGCAGTATTTT. The full variable domain, with the rest looked up from reference TRBV5-1 and TRBJ2-3, is KAGVTQTPRYLIKTRGQQVTLSCSPISGHRSVSWYQQTPGQGLQFLFEYFSETQRNKGNFPGRFSGRQFSNSRSEMNVSTLELGDSALYLCASSLVAGSTDTQYFGPGTRLTVL.

DNA of the CDR3: TGTGCCAGCAGCTTTAGCGGGACCGCGGGACGGAGCTCCTACAATGAGCAGTTCTTC. This gives the protein CASSFSGTAGRSSYNEQFF. V usage is TRBV11-3 and J usage is TRBJ2-1, with 8 positions matching TRBD2. J gave up 0 bases and V 3 bases, and 13 bases lay outside the gene matches. CDR1 and CDR2 from the germline V gene are SGHNT and YENEEA. This CDR3 comprises 19 residues.

This sequence joins TRBV27 and TRBJ2-1; 9 bases match TRBD1. The CDR3 contains 14 residues. Germline CDR1 is MNHEY and CDR2 is SMNVEV (reference sequence). Trimming at V came to 6 bases and at J to 9 bases, leaving 9 bases not matched to a gene. This CDR3 is CASRIGQGTIEQFF. CDR3 DNA: TGTGCCAGCAGAATCGGACAGGGGACCATTGAGCAGTTCTTC.